The 24 T cell receptor beta chains in this list originate from one sample, sequenced in a study of T cell responses to AZD1222 COVID-19 vaccine. This table comes from immunoSEQ multiplex PCR, and its TCRdb copy is limited to in-frame clones, with some not included. Seen here are more than 120,000 clones, roughly 90% observed once, and the top ten hold 1.5% to 2%. The input for sequencing was peripheral blood, taken 28 days after the second AZD1222 dose. The receptor source for this set is an adult who received the AZD1222 COVID-19 vaccine.

The rearrangement links TRBV9 to TRBJ1-6; D may be TRBD1 (6 bases). The CDR3 is 18 residues long. Germline CDR1 reads SGDLS; CDR2 reads YYNGEE. V lost 0 bases, J lost 7 bases, and 20 bases lay in between. CDR3: CASSVAPRGISGNSPLHF. The CDR3 DNA reads TGTGCCAGCAGCGTAGCTCCCAGGGGAATTTCGGGGAATTCACCCCTCCACTTT.

The rearrangement uses TRBV7-9 and TRBJ1-1; TRBD1 aligns across 11 bases. V lost 2 bases to trimming and J lost 7 bases; unmatched junction nucleotides: 6. This CDR3 region has 15 residues. Germline loops: CDR1 SEHNR, CDR2 FQNEAQ (reference sequence). The CDR3 protein is CASSLPGQGAVEAFF. CDR3 coding DNA: TGTGCCAGCAGCTTACCCGGACAGGGGGCTGTTGAAGCTTTCTTT.

The chain combines TRBV5-4 with TRBJ1-1, with a tentative D call TRBD1 (6 bases). This CDR3 spans 17 amino acids. Trimming shortened V by 1 base and J by 5 bases, and 21 bases separated the two germline ends. The germline gives CDR1 SGHNT, CDR2 YYREEE (reference sequence). CDR3 protein: CASSLSLVGGARTEAFF. The DNA of the CDR3 is TGTGCCAGCAGCTTGAGTTTGGTTGGGGGCGCAAGGACTGAAGCTTTCTTT.

CDR3 loop: CASSQAPGARGNTIYF. CDR3 coding DNA: TGTGCCAGCAGCCAAGCACCCGGGGCACGTGGAAACACCATATATTTT. V gene TRBV3-1 (or the pseudogene TRBV3-2) combines with J gene TRBJ1-3; D perhaps matches TRBD1 (5 bases). CDR1 and CDR2 from the germline V gene are LGHDT and YNNKEL (reference sequence). V was cut by 1 base and J by 3 bases, with 13 bases left in between. The length of the CDR3 is 16 residues.

This clone was found a few times. V is TRBV6-5 and J is TRBJ2-7; 9 nucleotides agree with TRBD1. The CDR3 runs to 13 residues. V shed 6 bases and J 4 bases; nucleotides not matched to a gene: 4. The germline V gene has CDR1 MNHEY and CDR2 SVGAGI. The CDR3: CASRGQGFYEQYF. The CDR3 DNA reads as TGTGCCAGCAGGGGACAGGGATTTTACGAGCAGTACTTC.

The chain links TRBV11-2 to TRBJ2-2; 7 bases line up with TRBD1. Germline V lookup: CDR1 SGHAT, CDR2 FQNNGV. This CDR3 contains 15 residues. With V trimmed by 5 bases and J by 5 bases, 8 bases remained unmatched. CDR3 nucleotides: TGTGCCAGCAGCCAATACAGGGGTGAAACCGGGGAGCTGTTTTTT. This encodes CASSQYRGETGELFF.

V gene TRBV7-2 combines with J gene TRBJ1-2; TRBD1 matches at 9 bases. CDR3 length: 16 residues. Germline CDR1 and CDR2: SGHTA and FQGNSA. J was trimmed by 2 bases and V by 5 bases; bases with no gene match: 9. CDR3 DNA sequence: TGTGCCAGCAGCCCGTCCTGGACAGGGGCAAACTATGGCTACACCTTC. Its protein product is CASSPSWTGANYGYTF.

This sequence joins TRBV2 and TRBJ2-3; no reliable D call. CDR1 is SNHLY, CDR2 FYNNEI, per germline. V lost 4 bases, J lost 0 bases, and 5 bases lay in between. CDR3 size: 13 residues. CDR3 DNA sequence: TGTGCCAGCAGTGCCGCTAGCACAGATACGCAGTATTTT. Amino acids: CASSAASTDTQYF.

The J gene is TRBJ2-2, the V gene TRBV10-3, with D perhaps matching TRBD1 (7 bases). Trimming removed 8 bases at V and 3 bases at J, with 13 bases between. The CDR3 length is 14 residues. Germline CDR1 reads ENHRY; CDR2 reads SYGVKD. CDR3 coding DNA: TGTGCCATCGGGGGCAGGGGGGACACCGGGGAGCTGTTTTTT. The encoded protein is CAIGGRGDTGELFF.

The chain combines TRBV7-3 with TRBJ1-3; 9 positions agree with TRBD1. The CDR3 extends over 15 amino acids. The germline V gene encodes CDR1 SGHTA and CDR2 FQGTGA. V dropped 4 bases and J dropped 7; count of bases not matched to a gene: 8. This CDR3 is CASSSSGTGTNTIYF. In DNA, the CDR3 is TGTGCCAGCAGCTCCTCCGGGACAGGGACCAACACCATATATTTT.

This rearrangement joins TRBV7-3 to TRBJ1-1; 9 positions agree with TRBD1. Germline V gene sequence: CDR1 SGHTA, CDR2 FQGTGA. Germline trimming cut 5 bases from V and 4 bases from J; bases unmatched to any gene: 5. The CDR3 is 14 residues long. The CDR3 DNA reads TGTGCCAGCAGCCGGGACAGGGAGTCCACTGAAGCTTTCTTT. Protein: CASSRDRESTEAFF.

In its sample, this clone was seen once. The junction differs from germline at one of its ends, possibly a read error. The gene calls are TRBV7-7 and TRBJ2-2; no clear D. The length of the CDR3 is 12 residues. Looked up from germline, CDR1 is SSHAT and CDR2 is FNYEAQ (reference sequence). The chain's CDR3 is CASSPFTGELFF. The CDR3 nucleotides are TGTGCTAGCAGCCCTTTTACCGGGGAGCTGTTTTTT.

The chain is built from TRBV6-5 and TRBJ2-1, with 7 nucleotides matching TRBD1. From germline, CDR1 is MNHEY and CDR2 SVGAGI. CDR3 size: 16 residues. With 2 bases clipped from V and 5 bases from J, the junction kept 9 bases outside the gene matches. CDR3 residues: CASSYRGQSLHNEQFF. The CDR3 DNA follows: TGTGCCAGCAGTTACAGGGGACAGTCCCTCCACAATGAGCAGTTCTTC.

The V and J genes are TRBV7-9 and TRBJ1-1, with TRBD1 identical over 9 bases. The V gene's germline CDR1 is SEHNR and CDR2 FQNEAQ (reference sequence). V lost 1 base to trimming and J lost 10 bases; unmatched junction nucleotides: 7. The CDR3 runs 14 residues. Written as DNA, the CDR3 is TGTGCCAGCAGCTTAGGAGCCCCGACAGGGGGAGCTTTCTTT. This codes for CASSLGAPTGGAFF.

V gene TRBV9 combines with J gene TRBJ2-1; 9 bases match TRBD1. Germline CDR1 reads SGDLS; CDR2 reads YYNGEE. The trim removed 4 bases at V and 3 bases at J, leaving 8 bases unmatched. The CDR3 has 16 residues. The CDR3 here is CASSIGQGMGYNEQFF. The CDR3 bases are TGTGCCAGCAGCATTGGACAGGGGATGGGCTACAATGAGCAGTTCTTC.

The chain joins TRBV11-2 to TRBJ1-2, with unresolved D. The germline gives CDR1 SGHAT, CDR2 FQNNGV. The CDR3 contains 15 residues. V lost 1 base to trimming and J lost 1 base, with 10 bases between them. CDR3 bases: TGTGCCAGCAGCTTAGGACGTGGGGTTAACTATGGCTACACCTTC. It is translated as CASSLGRGVNYGYTF.

The rearrangement links TRBV7-6 to TRBJ2-1; D is possibly TRBD2 (5 bases). The CDR3 contains 15 residues. Per germline, CDR1 SGHVS and CDR2 FNYEAQ. V dropped 5 bases and J dropped 5 bases, with 16 bases sitting between them. The chain's CDR3 is CASSPGSGTNNEQFF. The CDR3 DNA follows: TGTGCCAGCAGCCCTGGGAGCGGTACTAACAATGAGCAGTTCTTC.

The chain couples TRBV19 to TRBJ1-2, with 9 bases matching TRBD1. The CDR3 is 14 amino acids. Losses at the gene ends were 5 bases for V and 4 bases for J; bases not matched to a gene: 5. Germline-derived CDR1 and CDR2 are LNHDA and SQIVND (reference sequence). The CDR3 DNA sequence: TGTGCCAGTAGTTGGACAGGGGTAAGCTATGGCTACACCTTC. Encoded protein: CASSWTGVSYGYTF.

The table lists this clone with a count of one. The V and J genes are TRBV27 and TRBJ1-4, with D tentatively TRBD1 (6 bases). The V end was cut by 5 bases, the J end by 8 bases, with 18 bases between. The CDR3 runs to 15 residues. Germline CDR1 is MNHEY and CDR2 is SMNVEV (reference sequence). CDR3 amino acids: CASSTLGAGEEKLFF. CDR3 coding DNA: TGTGCCAGCAGTACTCTGGGGGCAGGGGAAGAAAAACTGTTTTTT.

The gene calls are TRBV5-5 and TRBJ2-7; 12 positions match TRBD1. The CDR3 is 14 residues long. Germline values: CDR1 SGHKS, CDR2 YYEKEE (reference sequence). V was clipped by 4 bases and J by 9 bases; unmatched bases: 8. The CDR3 nucleotides are TGTGCCAGCAGCCGACCGGGACAGGGGGCTTGGCAGTACTTC. Its translation is CASSRPGQGAWQYF.

The rearrangement links TRBV18 to TRBJ1-6; D is perhaps TRBD1 (6 bases). Trimming shortened V by 5 bases and J by 7 bases, and 15 bases separated the two germline ends. Germline loops: CDR1 KGHSH, CDR2 LQKENI. The CDR3 totals 15 residues. CDR3 nucleotide sequence: TGTGCCAGCTCAATCGGACGGCAGGGGAATTCACCCCTCCACTTT. This encodes CASSIGRQGNSPLHF.

The chain recombines TRBV2 with TRBJ2-1; D is unresolved. The CDR3 contains 11 residues. V lost 7 bases, J lost 8 bases, and 9 bases lay in between. The germline CDR1 and CDR2 sequences are SNHLY and FYNNEI. The CDR3 spells CASNTFYEQFF. In DNA form, the CDR3 reads TGTGCCAGCAATACCTTTTATGAGCAGTTCTTC.

V and J are TRBV7-2 and TRBJ2-5; 8 bases agree with TRBD2. Per the germline V gene, CDR1 is SGHTA and CDR2 is FQGNSA. The CDR3 has 15 amino acids. V was pared by 3 bases and J by 4 bases, with 7 bases of the junction left unmatched. CDR3 protein: CASSFYRRGGETQYF. Here the CDR3 DNA reads TGTGCCAGCAGCTTTTATCGCCGGGGGGGAGAGACCCAGTACTTC.

J is TRBJ2-1 and V is TRBV30; possible D gene TRBD1, 5 bases. From germline, CDR1 is GTSNPN and CDR2 SVGIG (reference sequence). The CDR3 loop spans 15 amino acids. Trimming left V 2 bases short and J 6 bases short, with 17 bases between. The CDR3 region is CAWSLGVIGGNEQFF. Written as DNA, the CDR3 is TGTGCCTGGAGTTTAGGGGTGATTGGTGGCAATGAGCAGTTCTTC.